Presented here are 8 T cell receptor beta chains from one specimen sequenced in a study of T cell responses to AZD1222 COVID-19 vaccine. This table comes from immunoSEQ multiplex PCR, and its TCRdb copy is limited to in-frame clones, with some not included. The sample lists about 130,000 clones, under 95% seen once, with 1.5% to 2% in the top ten. The specimen comprised peripheral blood, sampled on day 0 of AZD1222 vaccination. The receptors shown here come from an adult in good health.

This clone is a singleton in its sample. The chain joins TRBV6-5 to TRBJ2-5, with a weak D call TRBD2 (6 bases). The CDR3 covers 14 residues. Trimming removed 6 bases at V and 5 bases at J, with 16 bases between. The germline CDR1 and CDR2 sequences are MNHEY and SVGAGI. The CDR3 spells CASSPSGDWETQYF. CDR3 DNA: TGTGCCAGCAGCCCCTCGGGAGACTGGGAGACCCAGTACTTC.

About this clone: Other DNA sequences in this sample translate to the same CDR3. The rearrangement joins TRBV7-2 to TRBJ2-5; either TRBD1 or TRBD2 may supply D (5 bases each). Germline lookup yields CDR1 SGHTA and CDR2 FQGNSA. CDR3 length: 13 amino acids. V gave up 1 base and J gave up 2 bases, with 5 bases separating them. This CDR3 reads CASSLGGQETQYF. CDR3 sequence (DNA): TGTGCCAGCAGCTTAGGGGGGCAAGAGACCCAGTACTTC.

The V gene is TRBV4-3, the J gene TRBJ1-1; the match to TRBD1 covers 7 bases. Per the germline V gene, CDR1 is LGHNA and CDR2 is YSLEER. V shed 0 bases, J shed 5 bases, and the junction held 6 bases outside the gene matches. This CDR3 spans 15 amino acids. The chain's CDR3 is CASSQEDRRGTEAFF. The CDR3 DNA is TGCGCCAGCAGCCAAGAGGACAGGAGGGGGACTGAAGCTTTCTTT.

This chain connects TRBV2 to TRBJ1-5; the D is unclear. CDR1 SNHLY and CDR2 FYNNEI come from the germline V gene. Trimming shortened V by 11 bases and J by 0 bases, and 14 bases separated the two germline ends. The CDR3 loop spans 14 amino acids. The CDR3 loop is CAGNDNNSNQPQHF. As DNA, the CDR3 is TGTGCCGGAAATGACAATAATAGCAATCAGCCCCAGCATTTT.

V gene TRBV3-1 (or the pseudogene TRBV3-2) combines with J gene TRBJ1-1; maybe TRBD1 (5 bases). V was shortened by 4 bases and J by 2 bases, with 11 bases between the two germline ends. Germline CDR1 is LGHDT and CDR2 is YNNKEL (reference sequence). The CDR3 loop spans 14 amino acids. CDR3 amino acids: CASSLDGANTEAFF. The DNA of the CDR3 is TGTGCCAGCAGCCTTGACGGGGCTAACACTGAAGCTTTCTTT.

The chain joins TRBV5-6 to TRBJ1-5; TRBD1 matches at 8 bases. This CDR3 has 14 amino acids. Trimming removed 4 bases from V and 7 bases from J; junction bases left unmatched: 7. CDR1 is SGHDT, CDR2 YYEEEE, per germline. In DNA form, the CDR3 reads TGTGCCAGCAGCCTCCGACAGGGGCACCAGCCCCAGCATTTT. This translates into CASSLRQGHQPQHF. The full variable domain, completed using reference TRBV5-6 and TRBJ1-5, is DAGVTQSPTHLIKTRGQQVTLRCSPKSGHDTVSWYQQALGQGPQFIFQYYEEEERQRGNFPDRFSGHQFPNYSSELNVNALLLGDSALYLCASSLRQGHQPQHFGDGTRLSIL.

The chain combines TRBV27 with TRBJ1-5; no firm D call. Looked up from germline, CDR1 is MNHEY and CDR2 is SMNVEV (reference sequence). The CDR3 extends over 14 amino acids. Trimming pared 2 bases from V and 1 base from J, leaving 6 bases between. In nucleotides, the CDR3 is TGTGCCAGCAGTTTACTTAGCAGCAATCAGCCCCAGCATTTT. This sequence encodes CASSLLSSNQPQHF.

V usage is TRBV19 and J usage is TRBJ1-2, with D unclear. The CDR3 is 13 amino acids. V was shortened by 1 base and J by 3 bases, with 6 bases between the two germline ends. Per the germline V gene, CDR1 is LNHDA and CDR2 is SQIVND (reference sequence). For the CDR3, the DNA is TGTGCCAGTAGTATAGGACACGACTATGGCTACACCTTC. This codes for CASSIGHDYGYTF.